One and the same sample provided the 25 T cell receptor beta chains below, sequenced in a study of CD8+CD57+ T cells in acquired aplastic anemia. It was genomic DNA that served as the template for profiling TCR beta VDJ and CDR3. One entry per CDR3 protein, called by TCRdb with MiXCR from the reads. The repertoire holds about half a million distinct CDR3 sequences, with approximately 32% as singletons. Sequencing involved patients with CD8+CD57+ cell expansion previously shown by flow cytometry. Specimen: sorted CD4+, CD8+, or CD8+CD57+ T cells (not recorded which) from PBMCs. The receptors shown here come from a human donor with aplastic anemia.

The chain combines TRBV11-2 with TRBJ1-4, with D possibly TRBD1 on 5 matching bases. Between the trimmed V and J ends, which lost 5 bases and 6 bases, there was a span of 13 bases. The germline gives CDR1 SGHAT, CDR2 FQNNGV. The CDR3 sequence is 14 residues long. CDR3 in DNA: TGTGCCAGCAGCCTCGGCAGGGCGTATGAAAAACTGTTTTTT. This translates into CASSLGRAYEKLFF.

This clonotype was seen at least ten times. The chain has TRBV10-3 and TRBJ2-3; D is unresolved. Germline lookup yields CDR1 ENHRY and CDR2 SYGVKD. There are 12 residues in the CDR3. The V end was cut by 5 bases, the J end by 0 bases, with 3 bases between. The CDR3: CAISYSTDTQYF. The CDR3 nucleotides are TGTGCCATCAGTTACAGCACAGATACGCAGTATTTT.

Many counts were recorded for this clonotype. A read error may account for a junction end that differs from germline. The gene calls are TRBV2 and TRBJ1-2; 7 positions match TRBD1. The CDR3 extends over 12 amino acids. Germline-derived CDR1 and CDR2 are SNHLY and FYNNEI. The CDR3 reads CAGRRGQDGYTF. DNA for the CDR3: TGTGCCGGCAGGAGGGGGCAGGATGGCTACACCTTC. Full variable domain (remainder filled in from reference TRBV2 and TRBJ1-2): EPEVTQTPSHQVTQMGQEVILRCVPISNHLYFYWYRQILGQKVEFLVSFYNNEISEKSEIFDDQFSVERPDGSNFTLKIRSTKLEDSAMYFCAGRRGQDGYTFGSGTRLTVV.

V usage is TRBV10-1 and J usage is TRBJ1-1; no definite D call. CDR3 length: 16 amino acids. Trimming removed 3 bases from V and 1 base from J, with 15 bases in between. Germline V lookup: CDR1 WNHNN, CDR2 SYGVQD (reference sequence). The CDR3 protein is CASSDYGREGNTEAFF. As DNA, the CDR3 is TGCGCCAGCAGTGATTACGGAAGGGAAGGGAACACTGAAGCTTTCTTT.

This clonotype was counted a single time. Possible read error: a much larger clone is one base away. The rearrangement links TRBV10-1 to TRBJ2-5; D unresolved. The CDR3 totals 13 residues. Per the germline V gene, CDR1 is WNHNN and CDR2 is SYGVQD (reference sequence). The CDR3 nucleotides read TGCGCCAGCAGTGAGGCGACTCAAGAGGCCCAGTACTTC. Translated: CASSEATQEAQYF.

There are many counts of this clonotype. The chain combines TRBV9 with TRBJ1-2; 7 bases match TRBD1. Germline CDR1 is SGDLS and CDR2 is YYNGEE. J lost 7 bases, V lost 4 bases, and 10 bases had no gene match. CDR3 size: 14 residues. The CDR3 sequence: CASSPLQGQSGYTF. CDR3 coding DNA: TGTGCCAGCAGCCCATTACAGGGGCAGTCTGGCTACACCTTC.

In the case of this clonotype: Here the CDR3 omits its conserved ending phenylalanine or tryptophan, so a read error is the likely source. This chain joins TRBV19 and TRBJ2-3; 9 bases align to TRBD1. The V gene's germline CDR1 is LNHDA and CDR2 SQIVND (reference sequence). The CDR3 covers 15 residues. Trimming at V came to 3 bases and at J to 8 bases, leaving 9 bases not matched to a gene. CDR3 in amino acids: CASSISGTGTGTQYV. CDR3 DNA: TGTGCCAGTAGTATCTCCGGGACAGGGACGGGTACGCAGTATGTT.

This clonotype was seen repeatedly, ten times or more. The J gene is TRBJ1-1, the V gene TRBV19; the match to TRBD1 covers 8 bases. The CDR3 has 14 amino acids. Germline trimming cut 7 bases from V and 4 bases from J; bases unmatched to any gene: 8. The germline V gene encodes CDR1 LNHDA and CDR2 SQIVND (reference sequence). CDR3 loop: CASTDRGAITEAFF. CDR3 DNA sequence: TGTGCCAGTACTGACAGGGGAGCTATCACTGAAGCTTTCTTT.

This clonotype was picked up one time. The V gene is TRBV5-1, the J gene TRBJ2-5, with D possibly TRBD1 on 6 matching bases. The J call may not be correct, given that the DNA end is closer to TRBJ2-7. This CDR3 spans 13 amino acids. The germline CDR1 and CDR2 sequences are SGHRS and YFSETQ. CDR3 sequence reads: CASGAQGVYEQYF. The CDR3 coding sequence is TGCGCCAGCGGGGCACAGGGTGTCTACGAGCAGTACTTC.

This clonotype came up many times. The V call is TRBV19, the J call TRBJ1-6; D may be TRBD1 (5 bases). Trimming removed 7 bases at V and 8 bases at J, with 18 bases between. CDR1 and CDR2 from the germline V gene are LNHDA and SQIVND (reference sequence). The CDR3 runs to 15 residues. Here the CDR3 reads CASNFRDGDHSPLHF. CDR3 nucleotide sequence: TGTGCCAGTAATTTCCGGGACGGGGATCATTCACCCCTCCACTTT.

This clonotype appeared many times. The rearrangement links TRBV10-1 to TRBJ2-7, with 12 positions matching TRBD2. From germline, CDR1 is WNHNN and CDR2 SYGVQD (reference sequence). The CDR3 is 14 residues long. The ends lost 10 bases at V and 7 bases at J; junction bases unmatched: 11. The CDR3 DNA is TGCGCCACCTCAAGACTAGCGGGAGTAGGGGAGCAGTACTTC. It is translated as CATSRLAGVGEQYF.

V gene TRBV10-2 combines with J gene TRBJ1-6; D gene uncertain. V shed 8 bases and J shed 7 bases, with 9 bases lying between them. Germline assignment: CDR1 WSHSY and CDR2 SAAADI. This CDR3 is built from 12 residues. In nucleotides, the CDR3 is TGCGCCAGCGTAGACTGGAATTCACCCCTCCACTTT. As protein: CASVDWNSPLHF.

The chain carries TRBV5-1 and TRBJ1-5; tentative D call: TRBD1 (5 bases). This CDR3 has 14 residues. The V gene lost 6 bases and the J gene lost 2 bases, with 12 bases spanning the gap. Germline CDR1 SGHRS, CDR2 YFSETQ. In DNA form, the CDR3 reads TGCGCCAGCACTACTGGGGGGGGCAATCAGCCCCAGCATTTT. This translates into CASTTGGGNQPQHF.

This clonotype has a handful of counts. Relative to the germline gene, one junction end is altered; a read error may explain this. This chain links TRBV2 with TRBJ1-6; unclear D gene. The CDR3 covers 15 residues. From germline, CDR1 is SNHLY and CDR2 FYNNEI. Written as DNA, the CDR3 is TGTGCCAGCACTGCCGGACGCTCCTATAATTCACTCCTCCACTTT. This translates into CASTAGRSYNSLLHF. Full variable domain (rest looked up from reference TRBV2 and TRBJ1-6): EPEVTQTPSHQVTQMGQEVILRCVPISNHLYFYWYRQILGQKVEFLVSFYNNEISEKSEIFDDQFSVERPDGSNFTLKIRSTKLEDSAMYFCASTAGRSYNSLLHFGNGTRLTVT.

The chain combines TRBV25-1 with TRBJ2-7; 7 nucleotides agree with TRBD1. V lost 6 bases, J lost 2 bases, and 13 bases stayed unmatched. Germline V CDR1 and CDR2: MGHDK, SYGVNS. CDR3 length: 16 residues. CDR3 DNA sequence: TGTGCCAGCAGCTCGAATCGGGGACAGAGCCCCTACGAGCAGTACTTC. Translating it yields CASSSNRGQSPYEQYF.

The table lists this clonotype with many counts. The chain recombines TRBV25-1 with TRBJ1-2, with 9 positions matching TRBD1. Germline CDR1 reads MGHDK; CDR2 reads SYGVNS. The CDR3 loop spans 15 amino acids. The trim removed 4 bases at V and 3 bases at J, leaving 6 bases unmatched. The CDR3 here is CASSGTGELYYGYTF. CDR3 nucleotide sequence: TGTGCCAGCAGTGGGACAGGGGAGCTCTACTATGGCTACACCTTC.

The chain combines TRBV20-1 with TRBJ1-5; D remains unclear. V lost 2 bases and J 0 bases, leaving 8 bases between the germline ends. The CDR3 has 14 amino acids. Germline CDR1 DFQATT, CDR2 SNEGSKA (reference sequence). The CDR3 region has the DNA TGCAGTGCTAGAATGATTGTTAGCAATCAGCCCCAGCATTTT. This sequence encodes CSARMIVSNQPQHF.

The rearrangement links TRBV20-1 to TRBJ2-3; 10 nucleotides agree with TRBD2. CDR3 length equals 15 residues. V lost 2 bases to trimming and J lost 7 bases; unmatched junction nucleotides: 9. Looked up from germline, CDR1 is DFQATT and CDR2 is SNEGSKA (reference sequence). The CDR3 coding sequence is TGCAGTGCTAGAAAGGAAAGCGGGAGGGCAAATACGCAGTATTTT. Translated, it gives CSARKESGRANTQYF.

In its sample, this clonotype was seen many times. The gene calls are TRBV11-2 and TRBJ2-7, with TRBD2 matching over 8 bases. Germline trimming cut 5 bases from V and 2 bases from J; bases unmatched to any gene: 5. CDR1 is SGHAT, CDR2 FQNNGV, per germline. The CDR3 covers 14 residues. As DNA, the CDR3 is TGTGCCAGCAGCAACGGACTAGCAGCCTACGAGCAGTACTTC. Amino acid sequence: CASSNGLAAYEQYF.

About this clonotype: An end of the junction differs from the germline gene, which may be a read error. The chain employs TRBV14 and TRBJ2-5, with 9 nucleotides matching TRBD2. The germline V gene encodes CDR1 SGHDN and CDR2 FVKESK. This CDR3 region has 18 residues. CDR3 sequence: CASSHTFLAGVSPETQYF. The CDR3 DNA is TGTGCTAGCAGCCACACCTTCTTAGCGGGAGTTTCCCCAGAGACCCAGTACTTC.

This clonotype was counted at least ten times. The V and J genes are TRBV10-3 and TRBJ2-7; D is unresolved. Germline assignment: CDR1 ENHRY and CDR2 SYGVKD. V was clipped by 2 bases and J by 7 bases, with 9 bases between them. The length of the CDR3 is 12 residues. The CDR3 loop is CAISEGRQEQYF. CDR3 in DNA: TGTGCCATCAGTGAGGGCCGACAAGAGCAGTACTTC.

The CDR3 nucleotides read TGTGCCAGCAGCTCGGGACTAGCCATGAACACCGGGGAGCTGTTTTTT. This encodes CASSSGLAMNTGELFF. This chain links TRBV7-3 with TRBJ2-2; 9 bases are shared with TRBD2. V lost 4 bases and J lost 1; bases outside the gene matches: 4. In germline, CDR1 is SGHTA, CDR2 FQGTGA. The CDR3 is made up of 16 amino acids.

As to this clonotype: A much larger clone lies one base from this, so it may be a read error. The rearrangement links TRBV15 to TRBJ2-1, with 7 bases that match TRBD2. Germline V gene data show CDR1 as LNHNV and CDR2 as YYDKDF (reference sequence). The length of the CDR3 is 15 residues. CDR3 DNA sequence: TGTGCCACCAGCATGCTGGGAGGGTTTTACAGTGAGCAGTTCTTC. Protein product: CATSMLGGFYSEQFF.

J is TRBJ2-7 and V is TRBV7-9, with 10 bases aligning to TRBD1. Trimming removed 8 bases from V and 0 bases from J; junction bases left unmatched: 4. CDR1 and CDR2 from the germline V gene are SEHNR and FQNEAQ (reference sequence). The CDR3 sequence is 14 residues long. CDR3 protein: CASGQGDTSYEQYF. The CDR3 nucleotides are TGTGCCAGCGGACAGGGGGACACCTCCTACGAGCAGTACTTC. Supplemented by reference TRBV7-9 and TRBJ2-7, the full variable domain reads DTGVSQNPRHKITKRGQNVTFRCDPISEHNRLYWYRQTLGQGPEFLTYFQNEAQLEKSRLLSDRFSAERPKGSFSTLEIQRTEQGDSAMYLCASGQGDTSYEQYFGPGTRLTVT.

The chain links TRBV10-3 to TRBJ2-7; TRBD2 agrees at 7 bases. Germline CDR1 ENHRY, CDR2 SYGVKD. The CDR3 loop spans 12 amino acids. V shed 7 bases and J 2 bases; nucleotides not matched to a gene: 2. CDR3 sequence reads: CAIMGGAYEQYF. The CDR3, as DNA: TGTGCCATCATGGGGGGGGCCTACGAGCAGTACTTC.